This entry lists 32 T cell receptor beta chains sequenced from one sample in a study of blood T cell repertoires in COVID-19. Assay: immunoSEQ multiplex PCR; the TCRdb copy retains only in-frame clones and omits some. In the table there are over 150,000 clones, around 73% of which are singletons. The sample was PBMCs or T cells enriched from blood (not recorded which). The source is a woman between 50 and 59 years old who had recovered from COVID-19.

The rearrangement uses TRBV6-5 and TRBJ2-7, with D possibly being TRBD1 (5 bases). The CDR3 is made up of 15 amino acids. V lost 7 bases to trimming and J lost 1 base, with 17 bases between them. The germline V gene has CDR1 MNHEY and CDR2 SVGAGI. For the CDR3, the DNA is TGTGCCAGCACCCGCAGGGCTGGATTTTCCTACGAGCAGTACTTC. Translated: CASTRRAGFSYEQYF.

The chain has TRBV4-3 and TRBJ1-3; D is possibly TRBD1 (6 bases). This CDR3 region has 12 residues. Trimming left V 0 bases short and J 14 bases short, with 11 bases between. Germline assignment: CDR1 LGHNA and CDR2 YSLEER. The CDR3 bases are TGCGCCAGCAGCCAAGATCTTGGGACATTATATTTT. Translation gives CASSQDLGTLYF.

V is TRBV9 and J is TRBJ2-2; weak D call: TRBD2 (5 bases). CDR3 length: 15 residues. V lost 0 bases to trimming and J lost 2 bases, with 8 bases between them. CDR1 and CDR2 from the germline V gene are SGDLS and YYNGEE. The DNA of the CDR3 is TGTGCCAGCAGCGTAGGAGGGATTAACACCGGGGAGCTGTTTTTT. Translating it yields CASSVGGINTGELFF.

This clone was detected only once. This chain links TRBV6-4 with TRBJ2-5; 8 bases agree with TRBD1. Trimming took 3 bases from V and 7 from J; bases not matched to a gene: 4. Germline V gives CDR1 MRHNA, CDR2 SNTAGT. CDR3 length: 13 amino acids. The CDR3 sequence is CASSDQQGGTQYF. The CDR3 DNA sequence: TGTGCCAGCAGTGATCAACAGGGGGGGACCCAGTACTTC.

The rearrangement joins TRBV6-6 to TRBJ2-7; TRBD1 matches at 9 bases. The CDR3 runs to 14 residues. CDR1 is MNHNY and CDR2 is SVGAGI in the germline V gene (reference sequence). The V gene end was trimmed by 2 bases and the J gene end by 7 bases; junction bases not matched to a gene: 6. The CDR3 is CASSYPGTGREQYF. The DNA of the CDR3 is TGTGCCAGCAGTTACCCCGGGACAGGGCGGGAGCAGTACTTC.

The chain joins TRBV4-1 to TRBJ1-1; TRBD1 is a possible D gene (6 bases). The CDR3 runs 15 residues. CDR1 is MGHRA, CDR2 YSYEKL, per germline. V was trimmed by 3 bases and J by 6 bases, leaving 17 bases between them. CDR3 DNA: TGCGCCAGCAGCCAGTCACGGCAGGGGTGGGCTGAAGCTTTCTTT. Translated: CASSQSRQGWAEAFF.

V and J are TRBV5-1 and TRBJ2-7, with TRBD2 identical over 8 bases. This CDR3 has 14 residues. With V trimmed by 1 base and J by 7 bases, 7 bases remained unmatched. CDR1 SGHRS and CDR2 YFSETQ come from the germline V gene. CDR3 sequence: CASSLRTGGPEQYF. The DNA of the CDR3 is TGCGCCAGCAGCTTGAGGACGGGAGGGCCGGAGCAGTACTTC.

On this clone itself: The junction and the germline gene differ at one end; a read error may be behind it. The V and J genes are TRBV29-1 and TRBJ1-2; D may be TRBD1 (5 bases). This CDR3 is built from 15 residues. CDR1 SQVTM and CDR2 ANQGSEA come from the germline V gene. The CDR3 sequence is CSVDAGGARTYGCTF. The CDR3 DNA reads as TGCAGCGTTGATGCGGGGGGTGCCCGTACCTATGGCTGCACCTTC.

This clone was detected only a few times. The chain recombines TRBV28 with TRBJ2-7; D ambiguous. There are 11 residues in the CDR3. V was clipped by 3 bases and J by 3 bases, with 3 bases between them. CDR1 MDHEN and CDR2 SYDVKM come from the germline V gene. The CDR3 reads CASSFLYEQYF. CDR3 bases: TGTGCCAGCAGTTTCCTCTACGAGCAGTACTTC.

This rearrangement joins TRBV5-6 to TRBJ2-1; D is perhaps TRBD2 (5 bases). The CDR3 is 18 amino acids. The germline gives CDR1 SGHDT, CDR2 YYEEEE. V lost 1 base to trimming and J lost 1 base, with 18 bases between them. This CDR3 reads CASSLLLGGRGSYNEQFF. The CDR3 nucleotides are TGTGCCAGCAGCTTGTTGCTTGGCGGCCGAGGGTCCTACAATGAGCAGTTCTTC.

The CDR3 DNA reads as TGCGCCAGCAGGGCAGGGTCCCAAGAGACCCAGTACTTC. Translated: CASRAGSQETQYF. This sequence joins TRBV5-1 and TRBJ2-5; perhaps TRBD1 as D (5 bases). The CDR3 runs 13 residues. Germline values: CDR1 SGHRS, CDR2 YFSETQ. Trimming removed 5 bases from V and 1 base from J, with 9 bases in between.

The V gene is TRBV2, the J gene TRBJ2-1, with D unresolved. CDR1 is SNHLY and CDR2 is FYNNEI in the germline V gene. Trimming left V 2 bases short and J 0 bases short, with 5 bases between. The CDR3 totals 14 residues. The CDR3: CASSELLSYNEQFF. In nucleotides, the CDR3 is TGTGCCAGCAGTGAACTCCTCTCCTACAATGAGCAGTTCTTC.

CDR3 protein: CSVSQGPSSGNTIYF. CDR3 nucleotides: TGCAGCGTTTCGCAGGGCCCGAGCTCTGGAAACACCATATATTTT. The rearrangement joins TRBV29-1 to TRBJ1-3; D possibly corresponds to TRBD1 (5 bases). The CDR3 extends over 15 amino acids. Germline CDR1 SQVTM, CDR2 ANQGSEA. V was pared by 5 bases and J by 0 bases, with 14 bases between.

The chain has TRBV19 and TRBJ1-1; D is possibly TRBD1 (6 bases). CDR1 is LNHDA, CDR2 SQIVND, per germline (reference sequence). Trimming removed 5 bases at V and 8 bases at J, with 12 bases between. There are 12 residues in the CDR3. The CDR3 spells CASSPGRGEAFF. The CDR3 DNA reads TGTGCCAGTAGTCCAGGGAGGGGGGAAGCTTTCTTT.

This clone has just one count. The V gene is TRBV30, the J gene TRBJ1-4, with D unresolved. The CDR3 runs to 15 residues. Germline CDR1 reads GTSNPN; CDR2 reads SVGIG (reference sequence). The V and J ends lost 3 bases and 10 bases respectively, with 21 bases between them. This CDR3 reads CAWSQTESLMGKLFF. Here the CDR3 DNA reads TGTGCCTGGAGCCAGACTGAATCCCTGATGGGAAAACTGTTTTTT.

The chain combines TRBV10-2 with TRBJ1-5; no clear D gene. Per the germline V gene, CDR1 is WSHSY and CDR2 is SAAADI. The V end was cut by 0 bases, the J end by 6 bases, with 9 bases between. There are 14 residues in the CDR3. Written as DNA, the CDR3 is TGCGCCAGCAGTGAGTCGAATGCGGGTCAGCCCCAGCATTTT. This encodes CASSESNAGQPQHF.

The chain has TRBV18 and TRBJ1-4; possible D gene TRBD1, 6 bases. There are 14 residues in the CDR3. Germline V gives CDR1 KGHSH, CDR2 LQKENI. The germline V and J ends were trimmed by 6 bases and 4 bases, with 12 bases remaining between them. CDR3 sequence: CASSDGQLNEKLFF. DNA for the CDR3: TGTGCCAGCTCTGATGGACAGCTTAATGAAAAACTGTTTTTT.

CDR3 region: CASLDLGEQFF. In DNA form, the CDR3 reads TGTGCCAGCCTCGACTTGGGTGAGCAGTTCTTC. The V and J genes are TRBV25-1 and TRBJ2-1; D ambiguous. This CDR3 contains 11 residues. The germline V gene encodes CDR1 MGHDK and CDR2 SYGVNS. The ends were cut back, 8 bases at V and 9 bases at J, with 11 bases in the middle. Drawing the rest from reference TRBV25-1 and TRBJ2-1, the complete variable domain is EADIYQTPRYLVIGTGKKITLECSQTMGHDKMYWYQQDPGMELHLIHYSYGVNSTEKGDLSSESTVSRIRTEHFPLTLESARPSHTSQYLCASLDLGEQFFGPGTRLTVL.

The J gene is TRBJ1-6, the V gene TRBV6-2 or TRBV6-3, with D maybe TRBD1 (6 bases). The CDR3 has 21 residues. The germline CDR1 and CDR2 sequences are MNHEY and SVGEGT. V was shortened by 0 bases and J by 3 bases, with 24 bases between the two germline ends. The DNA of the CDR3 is TGTGCCAGCAGTTACTCGAGGACCACAGGGACCGGCGCCTACTATAATTCACCCCTCCACTTT. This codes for CASSYSRTTGTGAYYNSPLHF.

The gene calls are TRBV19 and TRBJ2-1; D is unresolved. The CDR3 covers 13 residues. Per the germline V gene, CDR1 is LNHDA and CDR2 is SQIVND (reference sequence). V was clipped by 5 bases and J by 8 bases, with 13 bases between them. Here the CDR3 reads CASSSEVVHEQFF. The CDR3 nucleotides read TGTGCCAGTAGTTCAGAGGTAGTGCATGAGCAGTTCTTC.

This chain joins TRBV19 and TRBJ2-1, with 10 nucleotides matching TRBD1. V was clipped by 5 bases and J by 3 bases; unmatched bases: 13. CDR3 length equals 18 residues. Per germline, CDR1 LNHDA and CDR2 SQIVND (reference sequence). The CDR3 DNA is TGTGCCAGTAGTCCCGGGACAGGGGCGCCTAAGTTCTACAATGAGCAGTTCTTC. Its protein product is CASSPGTGAPKFYNEQFF.

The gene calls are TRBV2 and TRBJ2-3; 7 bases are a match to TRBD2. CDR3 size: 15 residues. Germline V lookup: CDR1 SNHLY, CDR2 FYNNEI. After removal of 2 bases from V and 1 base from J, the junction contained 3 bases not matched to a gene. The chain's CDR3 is CASSEWGGGTDTQYF. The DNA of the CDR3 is TGTGCCAGCAGTGAATGGGGGGGAGGCACAGATACGCAGTATTTT.

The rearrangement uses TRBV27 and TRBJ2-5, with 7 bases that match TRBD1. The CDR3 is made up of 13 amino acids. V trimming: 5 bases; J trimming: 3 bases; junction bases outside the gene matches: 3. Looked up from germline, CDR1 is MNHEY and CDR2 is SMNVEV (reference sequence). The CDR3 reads CASSRDRKETQYF. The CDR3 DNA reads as TGTGCCAGCAGTAGGGACAGAAAAGAGACCCAGTACTTC.

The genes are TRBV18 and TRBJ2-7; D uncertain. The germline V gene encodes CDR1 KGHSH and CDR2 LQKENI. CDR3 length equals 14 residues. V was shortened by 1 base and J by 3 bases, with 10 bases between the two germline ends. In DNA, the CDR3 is TGTGCCAGCTCACCACGAGGCTCGCTCTACGAGCAGTACTTC. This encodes CASSPRGSLYEQYF.

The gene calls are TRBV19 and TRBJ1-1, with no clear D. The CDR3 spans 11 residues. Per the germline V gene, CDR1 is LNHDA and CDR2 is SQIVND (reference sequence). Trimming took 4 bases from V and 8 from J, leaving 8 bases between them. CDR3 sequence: CASSRSEEAFF. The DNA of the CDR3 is TGTGCCAGTAGTAGATCAGAAGAAGCTTTCTTT.

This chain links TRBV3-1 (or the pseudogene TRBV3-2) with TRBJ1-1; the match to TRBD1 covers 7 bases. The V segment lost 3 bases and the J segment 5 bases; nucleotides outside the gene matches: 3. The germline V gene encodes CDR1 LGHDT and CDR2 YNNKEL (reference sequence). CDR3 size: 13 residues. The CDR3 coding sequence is TGTGCCAGCAGCCAGGCAGGGGGTACTGAAGCTTTCTTT. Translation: CASSQAGGTEAFF.

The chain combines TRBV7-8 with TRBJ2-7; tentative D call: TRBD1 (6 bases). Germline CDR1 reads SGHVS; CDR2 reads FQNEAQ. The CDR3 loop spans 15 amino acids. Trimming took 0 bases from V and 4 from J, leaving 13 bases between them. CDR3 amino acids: CASSLASGAGYEQYF. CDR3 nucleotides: TGTGCCAGCAGCTTAGCTTCAGGGGCCGGTTACGAGCAGTACTTC. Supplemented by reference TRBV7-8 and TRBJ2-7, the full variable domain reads GAGVSQSPRYKVAKRGQDVALRCDPISGHVSLFWYQQALGQGPEFLTYFQNEAQLDKSGLPSDRFFAERPEGSVSTLKIQRTQQEDSAVYLCASSLASGAGYEQYFGPGTRLTVT.

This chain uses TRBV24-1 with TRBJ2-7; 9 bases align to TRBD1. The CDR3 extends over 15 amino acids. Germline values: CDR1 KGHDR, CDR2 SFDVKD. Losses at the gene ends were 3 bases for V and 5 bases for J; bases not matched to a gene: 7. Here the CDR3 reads CATSDPRTGDNEQYF. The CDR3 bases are TGTGCCACCAGTGATCCCCGGACAGGGGATAACGAGCAGTACTTC.

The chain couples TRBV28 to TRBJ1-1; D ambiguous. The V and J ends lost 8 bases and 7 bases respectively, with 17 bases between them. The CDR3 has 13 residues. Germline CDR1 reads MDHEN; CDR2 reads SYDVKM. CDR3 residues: CASREGFSYEAFF. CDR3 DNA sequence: TGTGCCAGCCGGGAGGGTTTTTCGTATGAAGCTTTCTTT. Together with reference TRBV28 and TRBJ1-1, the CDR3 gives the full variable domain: DVKVTQSSRYLVKRTGEKVFLECVQDMDHENMFWYRQDPGLGLRLIYFSYDVKMKEKGDIPEGYSVSREKKERFSLILESASTNQTSMYLCASREGFSYEAFFGQGTRLTVV.

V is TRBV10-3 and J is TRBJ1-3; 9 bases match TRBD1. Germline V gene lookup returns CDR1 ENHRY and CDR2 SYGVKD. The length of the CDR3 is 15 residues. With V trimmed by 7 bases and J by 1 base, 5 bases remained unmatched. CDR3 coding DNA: TGTGCCATCAAAAAGGACAGGGGATCTGGAAACACCATATATTTT. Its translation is CAIKKDRGSGNTIYF.

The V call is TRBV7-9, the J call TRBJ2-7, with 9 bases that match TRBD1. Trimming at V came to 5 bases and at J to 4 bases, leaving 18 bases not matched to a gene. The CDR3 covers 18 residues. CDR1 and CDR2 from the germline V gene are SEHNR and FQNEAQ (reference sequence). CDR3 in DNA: TGTGCCAGCAGCACCGCTTCCAGGGGACAGGGCGCATGGTACGAGCAGTACTTC. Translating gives CASSTASRGQGAWYEQYF.

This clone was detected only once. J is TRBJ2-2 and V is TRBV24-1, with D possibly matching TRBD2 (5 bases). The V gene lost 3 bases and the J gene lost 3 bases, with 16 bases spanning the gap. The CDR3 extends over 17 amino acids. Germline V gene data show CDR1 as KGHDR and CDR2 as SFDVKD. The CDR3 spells CATSDRSGPRDTGELFF. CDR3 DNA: TGTGCCACCAGTGATCGGAGCGGCCCCAGAGACACCGGGGAGCTGTTTTTT.